The source of this T cell receptor (beta chain) is a study of cytomegalovirus exposure and HLA in healthy donors. Concerning this clone itself: Its antigen is unknown.

Overall study findings and caveats: Sequences of the TCR beta chain were said to predict the HLA-A and HLA-B alleles of most subjects accurately. It was 150 to 200 TCR beta chains that were listed as cytomegalovirus-associated.

In the PCR, 60 Vbeta and 13 Jbeta primers were used. TCRdb's copy holds only in-frame clones and misses some; the assay was immunoSEQ multiplex PCR. The table records 75,000 or so clones, approximately 74% of them present only once. There are 14 residues in the CDR3. V lost 5 bases and J lost 5; bases outside the gene matches: 6. Germline CDR1 and CDR2: SEHNR and FQNEAQ (reference sequence). Sequences were obtained from PBMCs. This clonotype was sampled from a woman aged 30 to 39 in good health and CMV-seropositive. The rearrangement uses TRBV7-9 and TRBJ2-5, with TRBD1 matching 9 bases. CDR3 in amino acids: CASSHSGQGETQYF. The CDR3, as DNA: TGTGCCAGCAGCCATTCTGGACAGGGGGAGACCCAGTACTTC. The entire variable domain, with the rest obtained from reference TRBV7-9 and TRBJ2-5, is as follows: DTGVSQNPRHKITKRGQNVTFRCDPISEHNRLYWYRQTLGQGPEFLTYFQNEAQLEKSRLLSDRFSAERPKGSFSTLEIQRTEQGDSAMYLCASSHSGQGETQYFGPGTRLLVL.